This T cell receptor beta chain comes out of a study of beta chain features in type 1 diabetes. The wider study: Cells sorted and examined across all samples totaled approximately 100 million.

Whole-study results and caveats: Moderate yet significant TCRB CDR3 shortening was seen in Type 1 diabetes patients in all four CD4+ subsets. In these data, an HLA type influence on TCRB rearrangement remained unresolved.

This clone turned up a few times. Its antigen remains unidentified. cDNA synthesis used the whole RNA isolate, giving expressed TCRB sequences. Profiling relied on immunoSEQ multiplex PCR, and the TCRdb table lists in-frame clones only, not all of them. The sample includes about 250,000 clones, 9.5% to 13% of them seen just once. The V gene's germline CDR1 is MDHEN and CDR2 SYDVKM. The trim removed 6 bases at V and 7 bases at J, leaving 10 bases unmatched. This CDR3 region has 15 residues. The sequenced material came from naive CD4+ T cells from blood. The chain is built from TRBV28 and TRBJ2-2; TRBD1 matches at 8 bases. This receptor was obtained from a man aged 25-40 years with type 1 diabetes. This CDR3 reads CASRPQGARGGELFF. The CDR3 region has the DNA TGTGCCAGCAGACCTCAGGGGGCGCGGGGCGGGGAGCTGTTTTTT.